Listed below are T cell receptor beta chains from one sample, sequenced in a study of technical replicates of blood from several donors. Generated by immunoSEQ multiplex PCR, the TCRdb table keeps only in-frame clones and is missing some. The sample records about 75,000 clones, approximately 96% being singletons. Sequencing used T cells isolated from PBMCs. The receptors here all came from a human donor in good health. CDR3s include the opening cysteine and the closing phenylalanine or tryptophan. A D gene is named only where the DNA matches it firmly. Not all rows give a size; the values are once, few, many and, for expanded clones, a class.

>-|TRBV19|TRBJ2-1|TRBD2
CASSIDLRSGAYNEQFF
TGTGCCAGTAGTATAGATCTACGTAGCGGGGCATACAATGAGCAGTTCTTC
>once|TRBV9|TRBJ2-1|-
CASSVGSIGEQFF
TGTGCCAGCAGCGTAGGTTCAATCGGTGAGCAGTTCTTC
>-|TRBV27|TRBJ1-2|TRBD1
CASCSGQGSYGYTF
TGTGCCAGCTGTTCTGGACAGGGATCCTATGGCTACACCTTC
>-|TRBV4-2|TRBJ2-3|-
CASSQSFAGPTDTQYF
TGTGCCAGCAGCCAATCTTTCGCGGGCCCCACAGATACGCAGTATTTT
>-|TRBV18|TRBJ1-2|TRBD1
CASSLDREFGGYTF
TGTGCCAGCTCACTGGACAGGGAGTTTGGTGGCTACACCTTC
>-|TRBV5-8|TRBJ2-7|TRBD1
CASSPGTVNYYYEQYF
TGTGCCAGCAGCCCTGGGACAGTCAACTACTACTACGAGCAGTACTTC
>-|TRBV7-8|TRBJ2-7|TRBD1
CASSEVGTGESSYEQYF
TGTGCCAGCAGCGAAGTAGGGACAGGCGAGAGCTCCTACGAGCAGTACTTC
>-|TRBV20-1|TRBJ2-3|TRBD2
CSARDSGKVYF
TGCAGTGCTAGGGATAGCGGGAAGGTGTATTTT
>-|TRBV30|TRBJ2-5|-
CAIAQGPETQYF
TGTGCCATAGCTCAGGGTCCGGAGACCCAGTACTTC
>once|TRBV15|TRBJ2-1|TRBD1
CATSRVQGARNEQFF
TGTGCCACCAGCAGAGTTCAGGGGGCTAGGAATGAGCAGTTCTTC
>-|TRBV5-1|TRBJ2-3|-
CASSLHLGQPRTDTQYF
TGCGCCAGCAGCTTACACCTGGGACAACCAAGGACAGATACGCAGTATTTT
>-|TRBV30|TRBJ2-3|-
CAWSAGTWGTDTQYF
TGTGCCTGGAGTGCCGGGACTTGGGGCACAGATACGCAGTATTTT
>once|TRBV5-4|TRBJ2-7|TRBD1
CASRRTGGPYEQYF
TGTGCCAGCAGGAGGACAGGGGGACCCTACGAGCAGTACTTC
>-|TRBV10-3|TRBJ2-5|TRBD1
CAIRGQLQETQYF
TGTGCCATCAGGGGACAGCTCCAAGAGACCCAGTACTTC
>-|TRBV5-4|TRBJ2-7|-
CASSLRSAYEQYF
TGTGCCAGCAGCTTGAGGAGCGCGTACGAGCAGTACTTC
>-|TRBV27|TRBJ1-2|TRBD1
CASSKRSGQGDYGYTF
TGTGCCAGCAGTAAAAGATCGGGACAGGGAGACTATGGCTACACCTTC
>once|TRBV19|TRBJ1-5|TRBD1
CASSMEQGRYQPQHF
TGTGCCAGTAGTATGGAACAGGGGAGGTATCAGCCCCAGCATTTT
>once|TRBV7-7|TRBJ2-1|TRBD2
CASSPSRLAEDEQFF
TGTGCTAGCAGCCCCTCGAGACTAGCGGAGGATGAGCAGTTCTTC
>once|TRBV21-1|TRBJ1-5|-
CASSKVRGYSNQPQHF
TGTGCCAGCAGCAAAGTAAGGGGTTATAGCAATCAGCCCCAGCATTTT
>-|TRBV27|TRBJ2-7|-
CASSFIEAGLGEQYF
TGTGCCAGCAGTTTTATAGAGGCGGGACTGGGTGAGCAGTACTTC
>once|TRBV5-1|TRBJ2-7|-
CASSGAFPSYEQYF
TGCGCCAGCAGCGGGGCTTTCCCCTCCTACGAGCAGTACTTC
>-|TRBV29-1|TRBJ2-6|-
CSVARSGANVLTF
TGCAGCGTTGCCCGCTCTGGGGCCAACGTCCTGACTTTC
>-|TRBV11-2|TRBJ2-7|TRBD1
CASSPTGGRYEQYF
TGTGCCAGCAGCCCGACAGGGGGACGCTACGAGCAGTACTTC
>-|TRBV19|TRBJ2-2|-
CASSISGGVGDGELFF
TGTGCCAGTAGTATATCTGGCGGGGTAGGGGACGGGGAGCTGTTTTTT
>-|TRBV27|TRBJ2-2|-
CASSSYRNTGELFF
TGTGCCAGCAGTTCCTACAGGAACACCGGGGAGCTGTTTTTT
>-|TRBV7-9|TRBJ2-7|-
CASSFTGYEQYF
TGTGCCAGCAGCTTTACAGGGTACGAGCAGTACTTC
>-|TRBV20-1|TRBJ2-5|-
CSASMERPQYF
TGCAGTGCTAGTATGGAGAGACCCCAGTACTTC
>-|TRBV12-5|TRBJ2-5|-
CASGLLPGPDRFETQYF
TGTGCTAGTGGTTTGCTTCCCGGCCCAGACAGGTTTGAGACCCAGTACTTC